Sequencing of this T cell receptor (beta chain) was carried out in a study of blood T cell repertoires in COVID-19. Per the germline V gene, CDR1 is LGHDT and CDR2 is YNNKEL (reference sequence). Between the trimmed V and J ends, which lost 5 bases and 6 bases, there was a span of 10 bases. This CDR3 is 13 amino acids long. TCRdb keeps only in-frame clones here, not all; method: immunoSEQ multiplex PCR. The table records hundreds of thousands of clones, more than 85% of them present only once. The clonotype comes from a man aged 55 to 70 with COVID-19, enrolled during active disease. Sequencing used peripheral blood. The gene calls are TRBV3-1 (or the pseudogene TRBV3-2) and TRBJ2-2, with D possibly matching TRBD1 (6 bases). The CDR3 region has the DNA TGTGCCAGCAGCACACACAGGGCCGGGGAGCTGTTTTTT. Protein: CASSTHRAGELFF.